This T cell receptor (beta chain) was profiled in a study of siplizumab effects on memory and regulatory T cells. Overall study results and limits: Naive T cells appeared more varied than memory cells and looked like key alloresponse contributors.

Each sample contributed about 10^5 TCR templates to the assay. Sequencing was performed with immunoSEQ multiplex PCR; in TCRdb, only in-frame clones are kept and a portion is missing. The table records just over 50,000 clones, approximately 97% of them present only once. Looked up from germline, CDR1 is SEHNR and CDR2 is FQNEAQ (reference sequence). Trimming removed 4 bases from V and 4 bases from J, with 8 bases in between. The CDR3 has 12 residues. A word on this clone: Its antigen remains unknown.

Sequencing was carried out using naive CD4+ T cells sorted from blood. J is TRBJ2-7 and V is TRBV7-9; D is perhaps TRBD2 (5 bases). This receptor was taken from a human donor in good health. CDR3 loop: CASSWTVYEQYF. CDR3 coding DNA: TGTGCCAGCAGCTGGACTGTTTACGAGCAGTACTTC.